This TCR beta chain is drawn from a study of cytomegalovirus exposure and HLA in healthy donors. For this clone: No antigen is known for it.

These donors were members of the roughly 110-subject validation cohort, a group separate from the approximately 670-subject first cohort. General observations from the study: The classifier reportedly diagnosed cytomegalovirus status with high sensitivity and specificity.

Trimming took off 7 bases at V and 3 bases at J, with 16 bases between the two ends. The CDR3 runs 15 residues. Germline CDR1 is LGHNT and CDR2 is FRNRAP. The table came from immunoSEQ multiplex PCR; TCRdb's copy has only in-frame clones and leaves some out. The sample records more than 300,000 clones, 86% being singletons. The sequenced sample was PBMCs. The receptor comes from a woman in her late teens or twenties in good health and CMV-seronegative. The V and J genes are TRBV12-5 and TRBJ2-1; D is undetermined. In DNA, the CDR3 is TGTGCTAGTGCTCTTAGCTTTCCCCTCTACAATGAGCAGTTCTTC. Its protein product is CASALSFPLYNEQFF.